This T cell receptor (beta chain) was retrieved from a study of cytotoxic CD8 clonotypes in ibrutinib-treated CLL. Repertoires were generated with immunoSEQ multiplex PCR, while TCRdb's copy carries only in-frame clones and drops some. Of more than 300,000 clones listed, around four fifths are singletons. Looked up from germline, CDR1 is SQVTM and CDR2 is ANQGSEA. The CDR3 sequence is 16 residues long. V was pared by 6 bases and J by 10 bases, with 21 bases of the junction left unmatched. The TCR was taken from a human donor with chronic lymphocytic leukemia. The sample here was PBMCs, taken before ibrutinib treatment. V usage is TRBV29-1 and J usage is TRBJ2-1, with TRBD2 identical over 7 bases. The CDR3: CSVWKGRAGVAGEQFF. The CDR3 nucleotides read TGCAGCGTCTGGAAGGGGCGGGCGGGAGTTGCTGGCGAGCAGTTCTTC.